In this sample, the clone carrying this T cell receptor (beta chain) turned up many times. The target antigen is unknown. The sample comes from a study of neurological immune-mediated disorders. General study points: Multiple sclerosis, the disease with the least TCR clonal expansion, fell below healthy controls, whereas HTLV-1-associated myelopathy showed the most. None of the CDR3 amino acid sequences in expanded clones turned up in more than one subject, which points to private repertoires in all groups.

CDR3 length: 13 residues. Trimming cost V 4 bases and J 6 bases, with 11 bases left between them. Germline V lookup: CDR1 SGHRS, CDR2 YFSETQ. A 10-nucleotide random UMI tagged transcripts in template-switch 5'RACE cDNA synthesis. TCRdb called the 5' RACE reads again in MiXCR, with one record for every CDR3 protein. Here the sample spans around 90,000 distinct CDR3 sequences, roughly an eighth being singletons. Specified time point: longitudinal time-point 2. The sequence came from a female donor with HTLV-1-associated myelopathy (HAM/TSP). This chain links TRBV5-1 with TRBJ1-5, with D possibly being TRBD1 (5 bases). The sample was PBMCs. The CDR3 spells CASSPSGSQPQHF. The CDR3 region has the DNA TGCGCCAGCAGCCCGTCAGGGAGTCAGCCCCAGCATTTT. The variable domain in full, completed from reference TRBV5-1 and TRBJ1-5, reads KAGVTQTPRYLIKTRGQQVTLSCSPISGHRSVSWYQQTPGQGLQFLFEYFSETQRNKGNFPGRFSGRQFSNSRSEMNVSTLELGDSALYLCASSPSGSQPQHFGDGTRLSIL.